The 9 T cell receptor beta chains below were found in one sample sequenced in a study of early T cells in non-severe SARS-CoV-2 infection. One entry per CDR3 protein, called by TCRdb with MiXCR from the 5' RACE reads. This sample has fewer than 100,000 distinct CDR3 sequences, with approximately 16% found just once. What was sequenced was whole blood. The receptor set was obtained from an adult who was a healthcare worker with PCR-confirmed SARS-CoV-2 infection or an uninfected control (not recorded which).

This clonotype was counted between two and nine times. V gene TRBV7-9 combines with J gene TRBJ2-3; no definite D call. CDR3 length: 14 residues. Trimming took 0 bases from V and 2 from J, leaving 6 bases between them. The germline gives CDR1 SEHNR, CDR2 FQNEAQ (reference sequence). This chain's CDR3 is CASSLAGNTDTQYF. The CDR3 bases are TGTGCCAGCAGCTTAGCGGGAAACACAGATACGCAGTATTTT.

About this clonotype itself: Given a much more abundant clone one base away, this may be a read error. The rearrangement links TRBV7-9 to TRBJ2-1; the match to TRBD1 covers 9 bases. Per germline, CDR1 SEHNR and CDR2 FQNEAQ (reference sequence). This CDR3 has 14 residues. Trimming took 5 bases from V and 10 from J; bases not matched to a gene: 9. DNA of the CDR3: TGTGCCAGCAGCCCGAAGACAGGGGGGGACGAGCAGTTCTTC. As protein: CASSPKTGGDEQFF.

This clonotype was seen repeatedly, ten times or more. The CDR3 loop reads CASSPGTGNSPLHF. The CDR3 nucleotides are TGTGCCAGCAGTCCAGGGACAGGGAATTCACCCCTCCACTTT. This chain links TRBV27 with TRBJ1-6; 9 bases fit TRBD1. V dropped 5 bases and J dropped 7; count of bases not matched to a gene: 3. The CDR3 length is 14 residues. The germline gives CDR1 MNHEY, CDR2 SMNVEV (reference sequence).

This clonotype occurred a few times. This chain connects TRBV7-2 to TRBJ2-5, with D uncertain. CDR3 size: 12 residues. Germline V lookup: CDR1 SGHTA, CDR2 FQGNSA. Trimming shortened V by 1 base and J by 7 bases, and 7 bases separated the two germline ends. CDR3 sequence (DNA): TGTGCCAGCAGCTTAGGGCCTGGGACCCAGTACTTC. It translates to CASSLGPGTQYF.

The J gene is TRBJ1-5, the V gene TRBV3-1; D may be TRBD1 (6 bases). Germline CDR1 reads LGHDT; CDR2 reads YNNKEL (reference sequence). The CDR3 extends over 15 amino acids. Trimming removed 2 bases from V and 0 bases from J, with 8 bases in between. For the CDR3, the DNA is TGTGCCAGCAGCCAACTAGGGGGTAGCAATCAGCCCCAGCATTTT. Translating gives CASSQLGGSNQPQHF. The full variable domain, its missing parts supplied by reference TRBV3-1 and TRBJ1-5, is DTAVSQTPKYLVTQMGNDKSIKCEQNLGHDTMYWYKQDSKKFLKIMFSYNNKELIINETVPNRFSPKSPDKAHLNLHINSLELGDSAVYFCASSQLGGSNQPQHFGDGTRLSIL.

The J gene is TRBJ1-3, the V gene TRBV3-1, with a tentative D call TRBD1 (5 bases). Trimming removed 3 bases from V and 2 bases from J, with 11 bases in between. The CDR3 sequence is 15 residues long. Germline values: CDR1 LGHDT, CDR2 YNNKEL (reference sequence). The CDR3 sequence is CASSQVWGTGNTIYF. The CDR3, as DNA: TGTGCCAGCAGCCAGGTGTGGGGGACTGGAAACACCATATATTTT.

This clonotype was counted only a few times. This chain connects TRBV3-1 to TRBJ2-4, with 14 bases matching TRBD2. CDR3 length: 18 residues. The germline V gene encodes CDR1 LGHDT and CDR2 YNNKEL (reference sequence). Germline trimming cut 0 bases from V and 8 bases from J; bases unmatched to any gene: 9. As DNA, the CDR3 is TGTGCCAGCAGCCAAGACTCGACTAGCGGGAGGGCCGCGGACATTCAGTACTTC. This gives the protein CASSQDSTSGRAADIQYF. The variable domain in full, with the rest retrieved from reference TRBV3-1 and TRBJ2-4, is DTAVSQTPKYLVTQMGNDKSIKCEQNLGHDTMYWYKQDSKKFLKIMFSYNNKELIINETVPNRFSPKSPDKAHLNLHINSLELGDSAVYFCASSQDSTSGRAADIQYFGAGTRLSVL.

The sample holds a few counts of this clonotype. This chain links TRBV20-1 with TRBJ2-1; 8 bases are shared with TRBD2. This CDR3 spans 15 amino acids. The V and J ends lost 0 bases and 1 base, in that order; junction bases with no gene match: 2. CDR1 DFQATT and CDR2 SNEGSKA come from the germline V gene (reference sequence). The CDR3 sequence is CSARDQRESYNEQFF. The CDR3 coding sequence is TGCAGTGCTAGAGATCAGCGGGAGTCCTACAATGAGCAGTTCTTC.

The DNA for the CDR3 is TGCAGCGTCCAAAGGGGTAACACTGAAGCTTTCTTT. Encoded protein: CSVQRGNTEAFF. The chain employs TRBV29-1 and TRBJ1-1, with D perhaps TRBD1 (5 bases). Trimming took off 6 bases at V and 2 bases at J, with 10 bases between the two ends. The CDR3 sequence is 12 residues long. Germline lookup yields CDR1 SQVTM and CDR2 ANQGSEA.